This TCR beta chain was sequenced for a study of T cell repertoires in cytomegalovirus infection. Study-level information: Matching HLA type and CMV infection were both indicated by public TCR beta signatures. Overall study findings and caveats: In two of eight donors, the top clonotype was HLA-C-restricted CMV-specific.

The CDR3 runs 15 residues. The V gene's germline CDR1 is DFQATT and CDR2 SNEGSKA (reference sequence). V lost 0 bases, J lost 4 bases, and 12 bases lay in between. One entry per CDR3 protein results from TCRdb running MiXCR on the reads. The sample consists of roughly 990,000 distinct CDR3 sequences, about a third of them appearing once. On this clonotype: What it binds is unknown.

The receptor's source is a human donor in good health (CMV status not recorded). Some clones in this sample may be carry-over from other donors' samples. The chain employs TRBV20-1 and TRBJ2-2; possible D gene TRBD1, 5 bases. Sequencing used cultured CD8+ T cells from PBMCs, obtained from culture after CMV antigen stimulation. CDR3 amino acids: CSARDRHRSTGELFF. The CDR3 coding sequence is TGCAGTGCTAGAGATCGCCACAGGTCCACCGGGGAGCTGTTTTTT.